This T cell receptor (beta chain) originates from a study of CD8 T cells in Susac syndrome. As concerns this clonotype: Its antigen is undetermined.

RNA, at roughly 0.5 to 1 ug, was reverse transcribed with random hexamers. Coverage of TCR beta CDR3 amplification by immunoSEQ multiplex PCR extended to 54 Vbeta and 13 Jbeta. TCRdb processed the immunoSEQ multiplex PCR reads anew with MiXCR; each CDR3 protein has one entry. Of roughly 110,000 distinct CDR3 sequences listed, around 93% were seen once; the top ten hold approximately 0.12%. Overall study findings and caveats: Individuals included in the TCR sequencing and HLA analysis were acknowledged by the study to be relatively few in number.

This CDR3 has 16 residues. Germline lookup yields CDR1 LGHNA and CDR2 YNFKEQ. The ends were cut back, 2 bases at V and 5 bases at J, with 17 bases in the middle. Isolation of CD8+ and CD4+ T cells was performed negatively, whereas enrichment of TEMRA cells was done by FACS. The receptor was isolated from a human donor in good health. The sample was CD8+ T cells from PBMCs. V and J are TRBV4-2 and TRBJ2-3; TRBD2 is a possible D gene (5 bases). CDR3 amino acids: CASSQQAGERGDTQYF. The CDR3 DNA is TGTGCCAGCAGCCAACAGGCGGGTGAACGGGGAGATACGCAGTATTTT.